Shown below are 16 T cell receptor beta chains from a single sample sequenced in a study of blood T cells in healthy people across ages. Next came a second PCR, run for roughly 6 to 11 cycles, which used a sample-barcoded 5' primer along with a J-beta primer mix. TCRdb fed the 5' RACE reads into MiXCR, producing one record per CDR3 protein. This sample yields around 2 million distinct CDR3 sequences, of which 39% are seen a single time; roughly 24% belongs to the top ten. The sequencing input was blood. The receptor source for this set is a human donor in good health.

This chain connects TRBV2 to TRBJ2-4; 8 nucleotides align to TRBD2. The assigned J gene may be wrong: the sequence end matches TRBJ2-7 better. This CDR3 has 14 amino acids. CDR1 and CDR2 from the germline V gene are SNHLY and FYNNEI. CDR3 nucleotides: TGTGCCAGCAGTGATAAAGCGGGGGTCAACGAGCAGTACTTC. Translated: CASSDKAGVNEQYF.

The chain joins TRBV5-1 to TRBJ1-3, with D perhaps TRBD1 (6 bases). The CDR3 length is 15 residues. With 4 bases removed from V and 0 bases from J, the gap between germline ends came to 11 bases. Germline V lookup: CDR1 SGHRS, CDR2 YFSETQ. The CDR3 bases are TGCGCCAGCAGCAGGGACACTGCCTCTGGAAACACCATATATTTT. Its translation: CASSRDTASGNTIYF.

CDR3 region: CASSLDSIGANVLTF. The CDR3, as DNA: TGCGCCAGCAGCTTGGACAGTATTGGGGCCAACGTCCTGACTTTC. J is TRBJ2-6 and V is TRBV5-1; D is undetermined. Germline CDR1 and CDR2: SGHRS and YFSETQ. The CDR3 is 15 residues long. Trimming stripped 0 bases from V and 3 bases from J, with 7 bases between.

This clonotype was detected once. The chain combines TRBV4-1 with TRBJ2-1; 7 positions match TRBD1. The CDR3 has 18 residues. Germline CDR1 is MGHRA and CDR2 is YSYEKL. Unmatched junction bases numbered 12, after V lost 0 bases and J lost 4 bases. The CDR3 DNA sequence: TGCGCCAGCAGCCAAGACGCCCCGACAGGGCTGGTATACAATGAGCAGTTCTTC. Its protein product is CASSQDAPTGLVYNEQFF.

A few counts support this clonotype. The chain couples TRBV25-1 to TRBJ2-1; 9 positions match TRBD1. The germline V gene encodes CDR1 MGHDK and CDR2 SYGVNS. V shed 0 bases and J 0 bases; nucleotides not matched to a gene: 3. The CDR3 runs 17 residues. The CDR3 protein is CASSEYYRGHSYNEQFF. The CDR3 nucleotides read TGTGCCAGCAGTGAATACTACAGGGGGCACTCCTACAATGAGCAGTTCTTC.

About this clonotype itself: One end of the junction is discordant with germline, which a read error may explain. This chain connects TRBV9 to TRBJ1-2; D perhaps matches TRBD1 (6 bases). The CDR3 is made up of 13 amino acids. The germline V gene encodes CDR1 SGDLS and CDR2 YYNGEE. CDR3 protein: CASTAGGDYGYTF. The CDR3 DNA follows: TGTGCCAGCACCGCGGGGGGCGACTACGGCTACACCTTC. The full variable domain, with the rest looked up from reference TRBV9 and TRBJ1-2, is DSGVTQTPKHLITATGQRVTLRCSPRSGDLSVYWYQQSLDQGLQFLIQYYNGEERAKGNILERFSAQQFPDLHSELNLSSLELGDSALYFCASTAGGDYGYTFGSGTRLTVV.

CDR3 in DNA: TGTGCCAGCAGTCTCGCACAGGGAGGAGGTCAGCCCCAGCATTTT. Protein: CASSLAQGGGQPQHF. The rearrangement joins TRBV28 to TRBJ1-5, with D tentatively TRBD1 (6 bases). V lost 5 bases and J lost 6, with 17 bases in between. The CDR3 extends over 15 amino acids. Germline assignment: CDR1 MDHEN and CDR2 SYDVKM.

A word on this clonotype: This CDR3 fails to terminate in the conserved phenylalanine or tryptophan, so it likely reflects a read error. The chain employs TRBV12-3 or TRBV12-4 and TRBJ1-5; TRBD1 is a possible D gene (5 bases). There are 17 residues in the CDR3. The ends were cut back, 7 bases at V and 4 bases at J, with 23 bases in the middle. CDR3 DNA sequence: TGTGCCAGCACCTCCGGCAGGATCCCTGGGGGGAATCAGCCCCAGCATTAT. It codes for CASTSGRIPGGNQPQHY.

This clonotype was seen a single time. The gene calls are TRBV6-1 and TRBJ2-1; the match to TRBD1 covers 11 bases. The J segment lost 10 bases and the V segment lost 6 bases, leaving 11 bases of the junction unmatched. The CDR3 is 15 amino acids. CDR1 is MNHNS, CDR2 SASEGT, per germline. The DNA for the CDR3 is TGTGCCAGCAGATTGGGACAGGGGGAAACCTACGAGCAGTTCTTC. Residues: CASRLGQGETYEQFF.

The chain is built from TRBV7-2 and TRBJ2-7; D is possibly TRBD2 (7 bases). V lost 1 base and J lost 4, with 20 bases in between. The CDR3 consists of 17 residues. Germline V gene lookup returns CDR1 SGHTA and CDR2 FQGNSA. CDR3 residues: CASSLETGRGDSYEQYF. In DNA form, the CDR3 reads TGTGCCAGCAGCTTAGAGACTGGGAGGGGGGATAGTTACGAGCAGTACTTC.

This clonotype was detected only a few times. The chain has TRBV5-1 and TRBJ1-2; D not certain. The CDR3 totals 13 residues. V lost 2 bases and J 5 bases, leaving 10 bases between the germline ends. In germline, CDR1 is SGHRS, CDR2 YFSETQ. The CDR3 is CASSFENQYGYTF. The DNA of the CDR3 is TGCGCCAGCAGCTTCGAGAACCAGTATGGCTACACCTTC.

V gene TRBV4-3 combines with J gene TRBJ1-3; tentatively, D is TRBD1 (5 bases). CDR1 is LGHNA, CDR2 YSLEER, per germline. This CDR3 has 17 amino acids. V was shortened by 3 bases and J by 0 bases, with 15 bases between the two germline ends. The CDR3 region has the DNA TGCGCCAGCAGCCAGTCAGGACACCTCTACTCTGGAAACACCATATATTTT. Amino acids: CASSQSGHLYSGNTIYF.

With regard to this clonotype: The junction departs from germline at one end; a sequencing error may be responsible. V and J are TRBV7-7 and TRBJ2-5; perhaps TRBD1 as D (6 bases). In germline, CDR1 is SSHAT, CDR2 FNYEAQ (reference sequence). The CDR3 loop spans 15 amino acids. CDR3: CPSSPLAGAEETQYF. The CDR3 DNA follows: TGTCCCAGCAGCCCCTTGGCAGGGGCGGAAGAGACCCAGTACTTC. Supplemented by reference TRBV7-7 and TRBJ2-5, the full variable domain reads GAGVSQSPRYKVTKRGQDVTLRCDPISSHATLYWYQQALGQGPEFLTYFNYEAQPDKSGLPSDRFSAERPEGSISTLTIQRTEQRDSAMYRCPSSPLAGAEETQYFGPGTRLLVL.

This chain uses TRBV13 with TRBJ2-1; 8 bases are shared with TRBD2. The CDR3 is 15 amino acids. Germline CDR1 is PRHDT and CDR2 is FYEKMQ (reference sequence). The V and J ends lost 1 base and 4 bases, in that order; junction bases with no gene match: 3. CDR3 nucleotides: TGTGCCAGCAGCTTAGAACTAGCGGAGTACAATGAGCAGTTCTTC. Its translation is CASSLELAEYNEQFF.

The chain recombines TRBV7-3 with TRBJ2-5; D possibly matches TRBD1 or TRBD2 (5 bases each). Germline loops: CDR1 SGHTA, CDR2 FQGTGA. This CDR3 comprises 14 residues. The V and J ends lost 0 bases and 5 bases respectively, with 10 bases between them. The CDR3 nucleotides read TGTGCCAGCAGCTTAACGGGACCAGGGGAGACCCAGTACTTC. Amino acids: CASSLTGPGETQYF.

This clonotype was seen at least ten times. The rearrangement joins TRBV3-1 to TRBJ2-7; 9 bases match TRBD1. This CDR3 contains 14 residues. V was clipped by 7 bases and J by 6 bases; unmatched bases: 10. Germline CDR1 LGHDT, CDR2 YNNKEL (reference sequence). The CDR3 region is CASTNRDRAGEQYF. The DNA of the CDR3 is TGTGCCAGCACCAACCGGGACAGGGCCGGCGAGCAGTACTTC.